This T cell receptor (beta chain) comes out of a study of blood T cell repertoires in COVID-19. Study context: Specimens from acute and convalescent COVID-19 originated in the United States, Italy and Spain.

The CDR3 sequence is 14 residues long. Germline CDR1 reads DFQATT; CDR2 reads SNEGSKA (reference sequence). J lost 7 bases, V lost 3 bases, and 9 bases had no gene match. How the authors handled the data: For nucleated cells, counts were estimated from reference gene primer amplification. Clones were read by immunoSEQ multiplex PCR, and TCRdb kept only the in-frame ones, dropping some. From that table come the V and J calls and clone size; the DNA was used to work out D and trimming. The table lists roughly 87,000 clones, 65% to 85% of them singletons. The sequencing input was peripheral blood. The clonotype originates from a woman aged 60 to 75 with acute or convalescent COVID-19. The gene calls are TRBV20-1 and TRBJ1-5; 7 bases are shared with TRBD1. The CDR3 loop is CSASLTGAGQPQHF. The CDR3 region has the DNA TGCAGTGCTAGTTTAACAGGGGCAGGACAGCCCCAGCATTTT.